Below, 20 T cell receptor beta chains from the same sample are listed, as sequenced in a study of STAT5B mutations in CD4+ large granular lymphocyte leukemia. Using immunoSEQ multiplex PCR, the repertoire was profiled, and TCRdb retains in-frame clones only, with some absent. The table records tens of thousands of clones, 65% to 90% of them present only once. Sequencing used CD4+ T cells from blood buffy coats. Source of these receptors: a human donor in good health.

The V call is TRBV6-5, the J call TRBJ2-3; 10 bases agree with TRBD2. Germline CDR1 is MNHEY and CDR2 is SVGAGI. The trim removed 6 bases at V and 7 bases at J, leaving 10 bases unmatched. The CDR3 is 15 amino acids. The CDR3 nucleotides read TGTGCCAGCAGGCCACTAGCGGGGTTCGCGAATACGCAGTATTTT. It yields the protein CASRPLAGFANTQYF.

This clone was seen a single time. The chain joins TRBV5-1 to TRBJ2-7, with 8 bases fitting TRBD1. The CDR3 is made up of 15 amino acids. The V segment lost 3 bases and the J segment 0 bases; nucleotides outside the gene matches: 5. CDR1 is SGHRS and CDR2 is YFSETQ in the germline V gene. The CDR3 here is CASSWTGLSSYEQYF. The CDR3 nucleotides are TGCGCCAGCAGCTGGACAGGGCTAAGCTCCTACGAGCAGTACTTC.

The V gene is TRBV27, the J gene TRBJ2-7; tentatively, D is TRBD1 or TRBD2 (6 bases each). The CDR3 is 16 residues long. V was shortened by 3 bases and J by 2 bases, with 17 bases between the two germline ends. Germline V gene lookup returns CDR1 MNHEY and CDR2 SMNVEV (reference sequence). DNA of the CDR3: TGTGCCAGCAGTTTTACAGGGAGGACCGGACCCTACGAGCAGTACTTC. Amino acids: CASSFTGRTGPYEQYF.

The chain combines TRBV2 with TRBJ2-1; D is unclear. This CDR3 has 15 amino acids. Deletions cut 1 base from V and 0 bases from J, with 7 bases between. Germline V CDR1 and CDR2: SNHLY, FYNNEI. CDR3 DNA: TGTGCCAGCAGTGAAGACAGAAGCTCCTACAATGAGCAGTTCTTC. As protein: CASSEDRSSYNEQFF.

The CDR3: CASRGMGTGADTQYF. The CDR3 bases are TGTGCCAGCAGGGGGATGGGGACAGGGGCAGATACGCAGTATTTT. The J gene is TRBJ2-3, the V gene TRBV2; TRBD1 agrees at 10 bases. In germline, CDR1 is SNHLY, CDR2 FYNNEI. CDR3 length: 15 amino acids. After removal of 6 bases from V and 4 bases from J, the junction contained 7 bases not matched to a gene.

This chain connects TRBV7-2 to TRBJ2-1; TRBD2 matches at 9 bases. CDR1 is SGHTA, CDR2 FQGNSA, per germline. The V segment lost 1 base and the J segment 8 bases; nucleotides outside the gene matches: 6. The CDR3 has 15 amino acids. CDR3 nucleotide sequence: TGTGCCAGCAGCTTAGAATTAGCGGGAGCCCATGAGCAGTTCTTC. It is translated as CASSLELAGAHEQFF.

The V gene is TRBV6-5, the J gene TRBJ2-7; perhaps TRBD1 as D (5 bases). CDR3 length equals 14 residues. Germline V gene data show CDR1 as MNHEY and CDR2 as SVGAGI. Deletions cut 8 bases from V and 0 bases from J, with 14 bases between. The CDR3 bases are TGTGCCAGCCAGGACAATTATCTCTCCTACGAGCAGTACTTC. This codes for CASQDNYLSYEQYF.

V usage is TRBV5-1 and J usage is TRBJ2-5; 7 bases map to TRBD1. The DNA end is more similar to TRBJ2-7, so the J call may be wrong. The germline gives CDR1 SGHRS, CDR2 YFSETQ. The CDR3 runs 11 residues. CDR3 sequence: CASQGNYEQYF. Written as DNA, the CDR3 is TGCGCCTCACAGGGGAACTACGAGCAGTACTTC.

V gene TRBV27 combines with J gene TRBJ2-3; 8 bases map to TRBD1. The J segment lost 6 bases and the V segment lost 6 bases, leaving 5 bases of the junction unmatched. The germline gives CDR1 MNHEY, CDR2 SMNVEV (reference sequence). The CDR3 covers 13 residues. This CDR3 is CASRGTGGDTQYF. In DNA form, the CDR3 reads TGTGCCAGCAGGGGCACAGGGGGGGATACGCAGTATTTT.

The genes are TRBV6-1 and TRBJ1-1, with 7 bases lining up with TRBD1. This CDR3 has 14 residues. The V and J ends lost 6 bases and 4 bases, in that order; junction bases with no gene match: 8. Per germline, CDR1 MNHNS and CDR2 SASEGT. In DNA, the CDR3 is TGTGCCAGCAGCGGACAGGCCTCGCGCACTGAAGCTTTCTTT. This encodes CASSGQASRTEAFF.

This clone was seen just once. The gene calls are TRBV4-3 and TRBJ2-2; D is unresolved. CDR1 is LGHNA, CDR2 YSLEER, per germline. V was shortened by 1 base and J by 2 bases, with 14 bases between the two germline ends. There are 17 residues in the CDR3. The CDR3 loop is CASSQAIVLVNTGELFF. CDR3 in DNA: TGCGCCAGCAGCCAAGCGATTGTCCTAGTAAACACCGGGGAGCTGTTTTTT.

The rearrangement joins TRBV28 to TRBJ1-3; no firm D call. Trimming pared 1 base from V and 9 bases from J, leaving 13 bases between. CDR1 is MDHEN and CDR2 is SYDVKM in the germline V gene. This CDR3 contains 14 residues. The CDR3 here is CASSLSRGIGTIYF. The CDR3 DNA sequence: TGTGCCAGCAGTTTATCTCGAGGGATCGGCACCATATATTTT.

This chain connects TRBV11-2 to TRBJ2-7, with no clear D. From germline, CDR1 is SGHAT and CDR2 FQNNGV. The CDR3 consists of 12 residues. The V and J ends lost 2 bases and 4 bases respectively, with 6 bases between them. CDR3 DNA: TGTGCCAGCAGCTTAATGGGTTACGAGCAGTACTTC. Its translation: CASSLMGYEQYF.

This chain joins TRBV6-5 and TRBJ1-2; weak D call: TRBD1 (5 bases). Germline V gene sequence: CDR1 MNHEY, CDR2 SVGAGI. With 4 bases removed from V and 2 bases from J, the gap between germline ends came to 11 bases. This CDR3 is built from 14 residues. This CDR3 reads CASSLVRANYGYTF. The DNA for the CDR3 is TGTGCCAGCAGTTTGGTCAGGGCCAACTATGGCTACACCTTC.

The chain has TRBV11-3 and TRBJ1-5, with D possibly matching TRBD1 (6 bases). CDR1 is SGHNT and CDR2 is YENEEA in the germline V gene. V was shortened by 5 bases and J by 3 bases, with 20 bases between the two germline ends. The CDR3 extends over 17 amino acids. The DNA of the CDR3 is TGTGCCAGCAGCCAACAAACGGGGGCAGTTCACAATCAGCCCCAGCATTTT. Translating it yields CASSQQTGAVHNQPQHF.

The chain has TRBV20-1 and TRBJ2-7; possible D gene TRBD1, 5 bases. Trimming stripped 5 bases from V and 5 bases from J, with 10 bases between. In germline, CDR1 is DFQATT, CDR2 SNEGSKA (reference sequence). This CDR3 contains 11 residues. The CDR3 sequence is CSALNRNEQYF. CDR3 in DNA: TGCAGTGCTCTTAACAGGAACGAGCAGTACTTC.

V and J are TRBV6-1 and TRBJ2-1; TRBD2 is a possible D gene (5 bases). Germline CDR1 and CDR2: MNHNS and SASEGT. The length of the CDR3 is 11 residues. With 7 bases removed from V and 8 bases from J, the gap between germline ends came to 9 bases. CDR3 residues: CASMREYEQFF. In nucleotides, the CDR3 is TGTGCCAGCATGAGGGAATATGAGCAGTTCTTC.

The chain uses TRBV28 and TRBJ2-1; TRBD2 aligns across 7 bases. V gave up 7 bases and J gave up 6 bases; unmatched junction bases: 9. The CDR3 has 14 residues. The germline CDR1 and CDR2 sequences are MDHEN and SYDVKM. CDR3 protein: CASKSGALLNEQFF. As DNA, the CDR3 is TGTGCCAGCAAAAGCGGGGCTCTGCTCAATGAGCAGTTCTTC.

Comment on this clone: The DNA is left out, because the CDR3 cannot be placed on it with certainty; the CDR3 is given as TCRdb lists it. CDR3 sequence: CASSFFGQGSFEYF. The V call is TRBV5-6, the J call TRBJ2-7; the listed D gene, TRBD1, was not tested against the DNA. The CDR3 extends over 14 residues, inclusive of both ends. Looked up from germline, CDR1 is SGHDT and CDR2 is YYEEEE.

This chain links TRBV2 with TRBJ1-4; D is unclear. The germline gives CDR1 SNHLY, CDR2 FYNNEI. This CDR3 comprises 13 residues. V lost 4 bases and J lost 8, with 11 bases in between. CDR3 residues: CASSGGLVEKLFF. Written as DNA, the CDR3 is TGTGCCAGCAGTGGTGGGCTGGTAGAAAAACTGTTTTTT. Full variable domain (rest looked up from reference TRBV2 and TRBJ1-4): EPEVTQTPSHQVTQMGQEVILRCVPISNHLYFYWYRQILGQKVEFLVSFYNNEISEKSEIFDDQFSVERPDGSNFTLKIRSTKLEDSAMYFCASSGGLVEKLFFGSGTQLSVL.